The clone carrying this T cell receptor (beta chain) was observed a handful of times. Its target is unknown. The PCR had 60 Vbeta and 13 Jbeta primers. The repertoire was sequenced with immunoSEQ multiplex PCR; TCRdb's copy has only in-frame clones and lacks some. This sample has about 220,000 clones, with approximately 80% found just once. These data come from a study of cytomegalovirus exposure and HLA in healthy donors. Study-wide context: HLA-typed donors were the source of about 85 million unique TCRs held in an early data release.

Study-wide points: Apart from CMV serostatus, no immune exposure information was available. A later analysis by the authors found several of the most significant clusters apparently linked to common viral pathogens.

Trimming left V 0 bases short and J 4 bases short, with 9 bases between. Germline V gene lookup returns CDR1 GTSNPN and CDR2 SVGIG (reference sequence). The CDR3 loop spans 13 amino acids. The material sequenced was PBMCs. This TCR came from a boy aged 2 to 10 in good health and CMV-seronegative. The V gene is TRBV30, the J gene TRBJ1-1; D unresolved. In DNA, the CDR3 is TGTGCCTGGAGTGTTAAGGTAGCCACTGAAGCTTTCTTT. It is translated as CAWSVKVATEAFF.